This T cell receptor beta chain stems from a study of blood T cell repertoires in COVID-19. The data were produced by immunoSEQ multiplex PCR, yet TCRdb's version contains in-frame clones alone and is incomplete. The data contain around 300,000 clones, approximately 85% of them singletons. This TCR derives from a woman in her seventies with acute or convalescent COVID-19. Sequences were obtained from peripheral blood.

In DNA form, the CDR3 reads TGCAGTGCTAGTTCAGGGGCCAAAAACATTCAGTACTTC. It specifies CSASSGAKNIQYF. The V gene is TRBV20-1, the J gene TRBJ2-4; a possible D gene is TRBD1 (5 bases). Trimming removed 3 bases at V and 1 base at J, with 7 bases between. Germline lookup yields CDR1 DFQATT and CDR2 SNEGSKA (reference sequence). CDR3 length equals 13 residues.